The 7 T cell receptor beta chains below come from one sample, sequenced in a study of OX40 agonist ivuxolimab in advanced cancers. Here immunoSEQ multiplex PCR was the method, and the copy in TCRdb shows in-frame clones only, minus some. The table includes some 66,000 clones, over 75% detected once. The source was CD4+ or CD8+ T cells sorted from blood, collected in a trial of the OX40 agonist ivuxolimab. The source is an adult with an advanced solid tumor such as melanoma, head and neck, liver or kidney cancer.

This clone came up a few times. This chain joins TRBV28 and TRBJ2-7; 8 bases line up with TRBD1. The CDR3 is 15 residues long. CDR1 and CDR2 from the germline V gene are MDHEN and SYDVKM. J gave up 4 bases and V 6 bases, and 11 bases lay outside the gene matches. CDR3 nucleotide sequence: TGTGCCAGCAGGACCATAGGACAGGGCGGTTACGAGCAGTACTTC. This translates into CASRTIGQGGYEQYF.

The rearrangement links TRBV7-8 to TRBJ2-7; 10 nucleotides align to TRBD2. The CDR3 consists of 16 residues. V lost 6 bases to trimming and J lost 6 bases; unmatched junction nucleotides: 14. CDR1 and CDR2 from the germline V gene are SGHVS and FQNEAQ. In nucleotides, the CDR3 is TGTGCCAGCAGTTCCGGGACTAGCGCTAGTGGGAGCGAGCAGTACTTC. It codes for CASSSGTSASGSEQYF.

The chain uses TRBV2 and TRBJ1-4, with TRBD1 identical over 7 bases. Germline V gives CDR1 SNHLY, CDR2 FYNNEI. The CDR3 length is 14 residues. With 5 bases clipped from V and 5 bases from J, the junction kept 5 bases outside the gene matches. The DNA of the CDR3 is TGTGCCAGCAGTCGACAGGGCTTCAATGAAAAACTGTTTTTT. As protein: CASSRQGFNEKLFF.

This clone has only a few counts. This sequence joins TRBV2 and TRBJ1-2; no definite D call. The CDR3 contains 15 residues. CDR1 SNHLY and CDR2 FYNNEI come from the germline V gene. V lost 4 bases, J lost 3 bases, and 15 bases lay in between. The CDR3 DNA reads TGTGCCAGCAGTGTCTCCGGCTTTTCCCACTATGGCTACACCTTC. This sequence encodes CASSVSGFSHYGYTF.

The genes are TRBV19 and TRBJ1-5; D unresolved. The CDR3 contains 13 residues. Per germline, CDR1 LNHDA and CDR2 SQIVND (reference sequence). Between the trimmed V and J ends, which lost 10 bases and 1 base, there was a span of 11 bases. The CDR3 nucleotides are TGTGCCACTGCGGTGGGGAGCAATCAGCCCCAGCATTTT. Encoded protein: CATAVGSNQPQHF.

This rearrangement joins TRBV6-5 to TRBJ2-7, with D uncertain. Per the germline V gene, CDR1 is MNHEY and CDR2 is SVGAGI. The CDR3 has 12 residues. The V end lost 4 bases, the J end lost 2 bases, and 6 bases lay between the germline ends. The CDR3 spells CASSFRPYEQYF. CDR3 sequence (DNA): TGTGCCAGCAGTTTCAGGCCCTACGAGCAGTACTTC.

The rearrangement joins TRBV6-4 to TRBJ2-6, with D perhaps matching TRBD1 or TRBD2 (6 bases each). CDR3 length: 16 residues. V gave up 0 bases and J gave up 2 bases, with 8 bases separating them. Germline assignment: CDR1 MRHNA and CDR2 SNTAGT. The CDR3 DNA is TGTGCCAGCAGTGACTCGGGGGGCGCTGGGGCCAACGTCCTGACTTTC. Amino acids: CASSDSGGAGANVLTF.